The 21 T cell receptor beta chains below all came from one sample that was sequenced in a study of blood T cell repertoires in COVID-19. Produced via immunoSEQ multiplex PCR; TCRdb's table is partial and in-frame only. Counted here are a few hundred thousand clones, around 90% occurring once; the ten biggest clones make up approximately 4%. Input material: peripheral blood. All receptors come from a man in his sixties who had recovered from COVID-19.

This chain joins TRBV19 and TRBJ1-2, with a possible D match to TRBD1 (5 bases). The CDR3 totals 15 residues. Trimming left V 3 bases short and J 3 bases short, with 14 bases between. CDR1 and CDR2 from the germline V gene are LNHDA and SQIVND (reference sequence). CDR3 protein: CASSIQGPTDYGYTF. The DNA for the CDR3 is TGTGCCAGTAGTATCCAGGGCCCCACTGACTATGGCTACACCTTC.

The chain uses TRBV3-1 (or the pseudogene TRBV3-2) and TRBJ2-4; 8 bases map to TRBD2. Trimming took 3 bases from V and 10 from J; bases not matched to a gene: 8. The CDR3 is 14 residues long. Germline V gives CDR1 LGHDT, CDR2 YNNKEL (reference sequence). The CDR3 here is CASSQGSGVGIQYF. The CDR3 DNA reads TGTGCCAGCAGCCAGGGTAGCGGGGTGGGAATTCAGTACTTC.

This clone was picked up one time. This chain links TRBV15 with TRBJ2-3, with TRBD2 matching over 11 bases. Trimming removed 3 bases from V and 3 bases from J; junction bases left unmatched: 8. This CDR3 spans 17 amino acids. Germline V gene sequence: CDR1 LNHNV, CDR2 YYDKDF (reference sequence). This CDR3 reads CATSRPRTSGSTDTQYF. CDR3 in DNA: TGTGCCACCAGCAGGCCCAGGACTAGCGGGTCGACAGATACGCAGTATTTT. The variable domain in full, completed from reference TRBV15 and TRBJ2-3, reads DAMVIQNPRYQVTQFGKPVTLSCSQTLNHNVMYWYQQKSSQAPKLLFHYYDKDFNNEADTPDNFQSRRPNTSFCFLDIRSPGLGDTAMYLCATSRPRTSGSTDTQYFGPGTRLTVL.

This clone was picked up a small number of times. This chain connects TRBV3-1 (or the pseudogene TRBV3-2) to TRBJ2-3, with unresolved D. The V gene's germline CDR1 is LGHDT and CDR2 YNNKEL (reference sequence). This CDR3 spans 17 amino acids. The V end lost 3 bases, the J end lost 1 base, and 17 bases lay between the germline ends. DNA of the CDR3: TGTGCCAGCAGCCAGGGCGCCACATACTCTCGCACAGATACGCAGTATTTT. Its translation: CASSQGATYSRTDTQYF.

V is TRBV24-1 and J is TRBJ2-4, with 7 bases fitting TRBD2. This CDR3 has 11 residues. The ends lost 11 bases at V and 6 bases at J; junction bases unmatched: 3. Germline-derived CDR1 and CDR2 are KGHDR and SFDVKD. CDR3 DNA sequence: TGTGCCAACACGGGGGGAAACATTCAGTACTTC. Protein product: CANTGGNIQYF.

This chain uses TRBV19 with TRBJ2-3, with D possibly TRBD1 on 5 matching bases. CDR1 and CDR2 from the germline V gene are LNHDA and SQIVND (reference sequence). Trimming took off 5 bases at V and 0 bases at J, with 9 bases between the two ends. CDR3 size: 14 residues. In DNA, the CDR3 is TGTGCCAGTAGTGCGACAGCTAGCACAGATACGCAGTATTTT. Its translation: CASSATASTDTQYF.

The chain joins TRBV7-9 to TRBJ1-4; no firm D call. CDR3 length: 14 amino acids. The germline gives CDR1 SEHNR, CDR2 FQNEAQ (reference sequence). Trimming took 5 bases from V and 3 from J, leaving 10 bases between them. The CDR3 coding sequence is TGTGCCAGCAGCGCCCGAGGGCCTAATGAAAAACTGTTTTTT. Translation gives CASSARGPNEKLFF.

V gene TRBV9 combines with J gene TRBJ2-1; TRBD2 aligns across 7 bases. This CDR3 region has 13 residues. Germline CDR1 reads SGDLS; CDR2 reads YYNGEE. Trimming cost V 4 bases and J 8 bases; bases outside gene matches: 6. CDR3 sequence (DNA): TGTGCCAGCAGCAAGCGGGGTGGGGATGAGCAGTTCTTC. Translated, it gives CASSKRGGDEQFF.

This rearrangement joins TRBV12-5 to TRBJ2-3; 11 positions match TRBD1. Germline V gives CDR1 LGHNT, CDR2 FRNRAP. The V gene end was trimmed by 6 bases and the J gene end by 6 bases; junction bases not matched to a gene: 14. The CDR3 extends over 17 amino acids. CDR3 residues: CASGYPGQGVFLDTQYF. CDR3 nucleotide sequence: TGTGCTAGTGGGTATCCGGGACAGGGGGTTTTTCTGGATACGCAGTATTTT.

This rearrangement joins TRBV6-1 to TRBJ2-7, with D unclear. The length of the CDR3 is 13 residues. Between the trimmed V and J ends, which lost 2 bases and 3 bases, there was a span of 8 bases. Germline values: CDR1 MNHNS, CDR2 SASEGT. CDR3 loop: CASSEYRFYEQYF. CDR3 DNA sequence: TGTGCCAGCAGTGAATACAGATTCTACGAGCAGTACTTC.

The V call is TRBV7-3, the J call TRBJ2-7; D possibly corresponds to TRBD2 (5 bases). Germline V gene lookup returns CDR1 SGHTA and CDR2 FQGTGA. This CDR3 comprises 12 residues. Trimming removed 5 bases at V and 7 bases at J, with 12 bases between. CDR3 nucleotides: TGTGCCAGCAGCACATACGGCGGGGAGCAGTACTTC. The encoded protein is CASSTYGGEQYF. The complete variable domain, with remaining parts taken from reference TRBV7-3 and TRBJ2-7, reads GAGVSQTPSNKVTEKGKYVELRCDPISGHTALYWYRQSLGQGPEFLIYFQGTGAADDSGLPNDRFFAVRPEGSVSTLKIQRTERGDSAVYLCASSTYGGEQYFGPGTRLTVT.

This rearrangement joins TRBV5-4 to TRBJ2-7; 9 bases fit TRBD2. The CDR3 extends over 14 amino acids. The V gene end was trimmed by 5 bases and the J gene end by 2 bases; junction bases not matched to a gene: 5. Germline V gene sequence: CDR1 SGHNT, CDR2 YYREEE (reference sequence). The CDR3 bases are TGTGCCAGCAGTACCGGGACTAGCCCCTACGAGCAGTACTTC. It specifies CASSTGTSPYEQYF.

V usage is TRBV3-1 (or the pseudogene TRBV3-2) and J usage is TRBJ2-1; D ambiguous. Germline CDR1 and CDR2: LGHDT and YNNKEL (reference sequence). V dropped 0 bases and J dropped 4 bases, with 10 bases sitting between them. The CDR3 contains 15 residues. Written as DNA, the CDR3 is TGTGCCAGCAGCCAAGACGCGACGACTTACAATGAGCAGTTCTTC. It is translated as CASSQDATTYNEQFF.

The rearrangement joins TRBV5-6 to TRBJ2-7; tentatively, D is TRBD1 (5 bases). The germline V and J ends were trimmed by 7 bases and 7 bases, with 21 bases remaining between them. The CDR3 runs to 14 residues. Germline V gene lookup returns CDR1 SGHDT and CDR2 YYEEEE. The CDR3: CASDAVDSIVEQYF. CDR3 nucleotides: TGTGCCAGCGATGCGGTCGACAGCATAGTGGAGCAGTACTTC.

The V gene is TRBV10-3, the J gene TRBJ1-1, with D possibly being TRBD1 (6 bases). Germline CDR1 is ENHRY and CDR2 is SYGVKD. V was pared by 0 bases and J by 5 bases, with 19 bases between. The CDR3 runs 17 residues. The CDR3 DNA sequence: TGTGCCATCAGTGAGTCGACTCTCGGGCCAGGGGATACTGAAGCTTTCTTT. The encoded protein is CAISESTLGPGDTEAFF.

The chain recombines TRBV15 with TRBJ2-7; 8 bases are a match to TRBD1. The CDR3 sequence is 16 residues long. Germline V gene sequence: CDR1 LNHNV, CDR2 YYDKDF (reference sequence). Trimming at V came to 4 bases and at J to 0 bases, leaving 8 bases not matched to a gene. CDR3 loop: CATSTFSGQASYEQYF. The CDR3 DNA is TGTGCCACCAGCACCTTCTCGGGACAGGCCTCCTACGAGCAGTACTTC. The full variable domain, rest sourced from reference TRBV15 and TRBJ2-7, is DAMVIQNPRYQVTQFGKPVTLSCSQTLNHNVMYWYQQKSSQAPKLLFHYYDKDFNNEADTPDNFQSRRPNTSFCFLDIRSPGLGDTAMYLCATSTFSGQASYEQYFGPGTRLTVT.

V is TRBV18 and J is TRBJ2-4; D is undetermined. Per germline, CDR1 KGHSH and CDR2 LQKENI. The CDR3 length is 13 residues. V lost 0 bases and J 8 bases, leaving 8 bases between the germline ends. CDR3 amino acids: CASSPPLIDIQYF. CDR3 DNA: TGTGCCAGCTCACCACCACTAATAGACATTCAGTACTTC.

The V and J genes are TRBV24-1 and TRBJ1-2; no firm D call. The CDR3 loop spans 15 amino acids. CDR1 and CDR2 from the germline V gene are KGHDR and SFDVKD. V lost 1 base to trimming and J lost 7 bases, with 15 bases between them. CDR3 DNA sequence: TGTGCCACCAGTGATTTCGCGTCGGGGTCGGGTGGCTACACCTTC. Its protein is CATSDFASGSGGYTF.

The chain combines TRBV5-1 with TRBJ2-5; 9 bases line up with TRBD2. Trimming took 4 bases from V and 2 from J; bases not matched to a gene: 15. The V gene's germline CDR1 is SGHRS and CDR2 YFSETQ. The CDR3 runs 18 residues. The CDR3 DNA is TGCGCCAGCAGCAGCGCGGCTAGCGGGGTGCCCAGACAAGAGACCCAGTACTTC. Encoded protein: CASSSAASGVPRQETQYF.

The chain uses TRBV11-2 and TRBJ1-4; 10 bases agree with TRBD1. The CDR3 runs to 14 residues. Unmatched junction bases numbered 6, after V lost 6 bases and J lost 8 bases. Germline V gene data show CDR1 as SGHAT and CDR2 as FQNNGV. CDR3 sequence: CASSLTGGLEKLFF. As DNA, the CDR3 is TGTGCCAGCAGTTTGACAGGGGGCCTGGAAAAACTGTTTTTT.

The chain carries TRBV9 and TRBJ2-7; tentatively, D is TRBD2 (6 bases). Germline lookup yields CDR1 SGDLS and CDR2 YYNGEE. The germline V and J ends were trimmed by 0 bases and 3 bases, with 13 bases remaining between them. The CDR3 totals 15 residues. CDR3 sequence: CASSVAVSGIYEQYF. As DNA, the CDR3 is TGTGCCAGCAGCGTAGCCGTTAGCGGAATCTACGAGCAGTACTTC.